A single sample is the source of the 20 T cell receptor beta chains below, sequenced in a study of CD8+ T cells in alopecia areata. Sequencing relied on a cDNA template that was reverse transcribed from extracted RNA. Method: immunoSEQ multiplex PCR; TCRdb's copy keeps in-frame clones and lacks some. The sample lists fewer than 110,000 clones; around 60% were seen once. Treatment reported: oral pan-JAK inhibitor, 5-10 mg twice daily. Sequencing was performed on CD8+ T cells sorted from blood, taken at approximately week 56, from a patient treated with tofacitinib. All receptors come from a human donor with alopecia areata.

The CDR3 loop is CAINEDTGPYYGYTF. CDR3 nucleotides: TGTGCCATCAACGAGGATACAGGGCCCTACTATGGCTACACCTTC. The chain couples TRBV10-3 to TRBJ1-2, with D maybe TRBD1 (6 bases). CDR1 ENHRY and CDR2 SYGVKD come from the germline V gene. The CDR3 totals 15 residues. Trimming cost V 7 bases and J 3 bases, with 18 bases left between them.

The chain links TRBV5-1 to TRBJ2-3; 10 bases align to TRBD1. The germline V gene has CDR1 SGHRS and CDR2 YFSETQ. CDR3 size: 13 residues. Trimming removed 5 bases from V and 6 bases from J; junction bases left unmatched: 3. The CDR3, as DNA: TGCGCCAGCAGTCAGGACAGGGGGGATACGCAGTATTTT. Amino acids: CASSQDRGDTQYF.

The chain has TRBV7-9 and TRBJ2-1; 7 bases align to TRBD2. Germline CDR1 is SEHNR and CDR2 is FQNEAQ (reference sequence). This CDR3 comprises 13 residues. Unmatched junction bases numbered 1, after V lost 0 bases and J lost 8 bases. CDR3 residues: CASSLARGDEQFF. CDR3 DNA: TGTGCCAGCAGCTTAGCTCGGGGGGATGAGCAGTTCTTC. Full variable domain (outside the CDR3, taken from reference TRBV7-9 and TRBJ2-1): DTGVSQNPRHKITKRGQNVTFRCDPISEHNRLYWYRQTLGQGPEFLTYFQNEAQLEKSRLLSDRFSAERPKGSFSTLEIQRTEQGDSAMYLCASSLARGDEQFFGPGTRLTVL.

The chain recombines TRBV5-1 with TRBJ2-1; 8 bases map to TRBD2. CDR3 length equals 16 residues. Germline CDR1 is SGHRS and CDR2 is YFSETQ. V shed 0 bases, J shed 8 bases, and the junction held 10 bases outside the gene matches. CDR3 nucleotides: TGCGCCAGCAGCTTGGAGGGGCGGGGGGTAGTCGATGAGCAGTTCTTC. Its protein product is CASSLEGRGVVDEQFF.

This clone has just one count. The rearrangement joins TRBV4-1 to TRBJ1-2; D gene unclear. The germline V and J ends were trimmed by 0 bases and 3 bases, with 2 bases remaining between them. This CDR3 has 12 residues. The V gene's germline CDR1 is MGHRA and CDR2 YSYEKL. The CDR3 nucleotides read TGCGCCAGCAGCCAAGACCACTATGGCTACACCTTC. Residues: CASSQDHYGYTF.

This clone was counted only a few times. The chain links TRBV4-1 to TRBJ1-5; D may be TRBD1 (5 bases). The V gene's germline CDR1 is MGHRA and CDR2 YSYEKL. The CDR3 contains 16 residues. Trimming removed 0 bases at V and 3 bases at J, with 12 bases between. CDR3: CASSQEWSGINQPQHF. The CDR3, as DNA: TGCGCCAGCAGCCAAGAGTGGTCAGGGATCAATCAGCCCCAGCATTTT.

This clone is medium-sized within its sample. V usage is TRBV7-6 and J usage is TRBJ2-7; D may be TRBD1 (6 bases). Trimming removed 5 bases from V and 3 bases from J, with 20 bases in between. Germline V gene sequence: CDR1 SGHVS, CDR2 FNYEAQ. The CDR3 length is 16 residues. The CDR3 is CASSPLTRDTIYEQYF. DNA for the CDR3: TGTGCCAGCAGCCCGCTGACCCGGGACACCATCTACGAGCAGTACTTC.

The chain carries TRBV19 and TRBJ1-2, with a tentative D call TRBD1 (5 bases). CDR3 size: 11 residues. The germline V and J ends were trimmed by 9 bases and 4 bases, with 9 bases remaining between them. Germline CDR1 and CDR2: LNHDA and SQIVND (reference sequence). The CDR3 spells CASLTGYGYTF. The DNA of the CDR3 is TGTGCCAGCCTAACAGGCTATGGCTACACCTTC.

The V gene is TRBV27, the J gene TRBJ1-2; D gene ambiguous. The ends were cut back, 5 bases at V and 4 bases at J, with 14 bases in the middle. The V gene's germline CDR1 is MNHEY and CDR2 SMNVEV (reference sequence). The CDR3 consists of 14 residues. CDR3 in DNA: TGTGCCAGCAGTAAACAAGACGGAACCTATGGCTACACCTTC. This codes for CASSKQDGTYGYTF.

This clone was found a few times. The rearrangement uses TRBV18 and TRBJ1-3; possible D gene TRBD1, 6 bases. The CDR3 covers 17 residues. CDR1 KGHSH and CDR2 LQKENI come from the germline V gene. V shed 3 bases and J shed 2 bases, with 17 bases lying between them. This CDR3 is CASSPEQGWRPGNTIYF. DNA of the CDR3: TGTGCCAGCTCACCGGAACAGGGTTGGAGACCTGGAAACACCATATATTTT. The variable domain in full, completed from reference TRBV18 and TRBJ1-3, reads NAGVMQNPRHLVRRRGQEARLRCSPMKGHSHVYWYRQLPEEGLKFMVYLQKENIIDESGMPKERFSAEFPKEGPSILRIQQVVRGDSAAYFCASSPEQGWRPGNTIYFGEGSWLTVV.

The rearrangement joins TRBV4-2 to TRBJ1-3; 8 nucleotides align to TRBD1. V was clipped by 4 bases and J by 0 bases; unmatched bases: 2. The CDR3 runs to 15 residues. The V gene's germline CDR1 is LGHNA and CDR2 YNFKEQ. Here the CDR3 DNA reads TGTGCCAGCAGCCCCAGGGGGCTCTCTGGAAACACCATATATTTT. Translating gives CASSPRGLSGNTIYF.

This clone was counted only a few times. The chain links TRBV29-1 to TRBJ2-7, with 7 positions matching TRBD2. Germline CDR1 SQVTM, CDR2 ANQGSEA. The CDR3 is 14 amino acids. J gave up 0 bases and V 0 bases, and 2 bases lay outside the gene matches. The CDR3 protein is CSVEEGGVSYEQYF. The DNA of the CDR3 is TGCAGCGTTGAAGAGGGGGGGGTCTCCTACGAGCAGTACTTC.

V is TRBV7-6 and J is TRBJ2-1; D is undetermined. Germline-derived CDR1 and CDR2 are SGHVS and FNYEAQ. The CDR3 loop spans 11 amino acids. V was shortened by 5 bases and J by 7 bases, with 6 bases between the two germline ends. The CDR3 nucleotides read TGTGCCAGCAGCCTACGAAATGAGCAGTTCTTC. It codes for CASSLRNEQFF.

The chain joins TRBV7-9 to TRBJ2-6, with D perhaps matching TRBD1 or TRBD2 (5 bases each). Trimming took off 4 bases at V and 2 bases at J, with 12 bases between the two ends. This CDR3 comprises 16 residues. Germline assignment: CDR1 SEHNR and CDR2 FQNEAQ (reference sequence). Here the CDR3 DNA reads TGTGCCAGCAGCTCTGGCGTGGGGGCTGGGGCCAACGTCCTGACTTTC. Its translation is CASSSGVGAGANVLTF.

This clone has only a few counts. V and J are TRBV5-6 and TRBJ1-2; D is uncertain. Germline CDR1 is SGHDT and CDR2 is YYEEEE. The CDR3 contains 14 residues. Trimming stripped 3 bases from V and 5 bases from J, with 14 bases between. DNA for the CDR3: TGTGCCAGCAGCTCCGGGCCCCCCGTGTATGGCTACACCTTC. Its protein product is CASSSGPPVYGYTF.

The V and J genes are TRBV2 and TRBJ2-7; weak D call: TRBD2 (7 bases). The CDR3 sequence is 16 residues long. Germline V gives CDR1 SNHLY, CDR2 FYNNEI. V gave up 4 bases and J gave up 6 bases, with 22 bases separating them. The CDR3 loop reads CASSVGGGASRGEQYF. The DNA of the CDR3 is TGTGCCAGCAGTGTGGGCGGGGGCGCCAGTCGGGGCGAGCAGTACTTC.

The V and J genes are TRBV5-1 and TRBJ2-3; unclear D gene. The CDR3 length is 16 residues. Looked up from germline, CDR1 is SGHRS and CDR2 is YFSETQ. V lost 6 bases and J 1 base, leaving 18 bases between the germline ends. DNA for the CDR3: TGCGCCAGCAACAATGGGCGGCTCCCCCGCACAGATACGCAGTATTTT. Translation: CASNNGRLPRTDTQYF.

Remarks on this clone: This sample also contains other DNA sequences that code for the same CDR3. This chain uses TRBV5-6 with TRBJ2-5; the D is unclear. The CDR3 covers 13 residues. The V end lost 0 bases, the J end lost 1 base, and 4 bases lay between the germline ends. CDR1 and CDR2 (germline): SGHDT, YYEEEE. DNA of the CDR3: TGTGCCAGCAGCTTGGTCAGCCAAGAGACCCAGTACTTC. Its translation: CASSLVSQETQYF. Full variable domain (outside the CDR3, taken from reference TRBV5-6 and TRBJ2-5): DAGVTQSPTHLIKTRGQQVTLRCSPKSGHDTVSWYQQALGQGPQFIFQYYEEEERQRGNFPDRFSGHQFPNYSSELNVNALLLGDSALYLCASSLVSQETQYFGPGTRLLVL.

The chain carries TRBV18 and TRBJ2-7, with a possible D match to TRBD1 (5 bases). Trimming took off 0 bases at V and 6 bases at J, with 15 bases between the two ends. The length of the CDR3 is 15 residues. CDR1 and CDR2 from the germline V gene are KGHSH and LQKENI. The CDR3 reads CASSPPKGALGEQYF. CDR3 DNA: TGTGCCAGCTCACCACCGAAAGGGGCCCTGGGCGAGCAGTACTTC.

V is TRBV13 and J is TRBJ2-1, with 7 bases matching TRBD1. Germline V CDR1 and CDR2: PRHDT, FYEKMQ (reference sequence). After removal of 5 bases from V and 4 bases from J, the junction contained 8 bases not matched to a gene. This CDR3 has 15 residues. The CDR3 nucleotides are TGTGCCAGCAGCCCAACAGGGGATGGATACAATGAGCAGTTCTTC. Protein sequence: CASSPTGDGYNEQFF.